The next 10 T cell receptor beta chains were all read from a single sample in a study of human T cells and chemical hapten exposure. TCRdb used MiXCR to reprocess the RACE reads, holding one entry per CDR3 protein. The repertoire holds tens of thousands of distinct CDR3 sequences, with about 11% as singletons. As for time point: patch test 2, 6 weeks after DPC sensitization. Treatment defined: therapeutic diphenylcyclopropenone sensitization with weekly scalp DPC. The sample was whole blood, taken in connection with sensitization to the hapten diphenylcyclopropenone (DPC). The receptors come from a man between 35 and 55 years old with alopecia areata. Some clones in this sample may be carry-over from other donors' samples.

This clonotype has a handful of counts. The chain carries TRBV28 and TRBJ2-6; 10 positions match TRBD1. V shed 7 bases, J shed 3 bases, and the junction held 18 bases outside the gene matches. The CDR3 is 20 residues long. Germline V gene data show CDR1 as MDHEN and CDR2 as SYDVKM. The CDR3: CASTVEPRDRGLIGANVLTF. CDR3 nucleotide sequence: TGTGCCAGCACTGTTGAGCCTCGGGACAGGGGTCTAATTGGGGCCAACGTCCTGACTTTC.

For this clonotype: The junction and the germline gene differ at one end; a read error may be behind it. The CDR3 sequence: CASSFGGPLKHF. The CDR3 DNA reads as TGTGCCAGCAGTTTTGGAGGACCTTTGAAGCACTTC. The V call is TRBV28, the J call TRBJ2-7; D might be TRBD2 (5 bases). CDR3 size: 12 residues. The germline V gene has CDR1 MDHEN and CDR2 SYDVKM.

This clonotype was observed a handful of times. This chain links TRBV14 with TRBJ2-7, with no clear D. Trimming took off 4 bases at V and 0 bases at J, with 10 bases between the two ends. The germline V gene has CDR1 SGHDN and CDR2 FVKESK. CDR3 length equals 14 residues. The CDR3 sequence: CASSLKGPSYEQYF. The DNA for the CDR3 is TGTGCCAGCAGCCTAAAGGGCCCCTCCTACGAGCAGTACTTC.

This clonotype was detected only a few times. The rearrangement links TRBV21-1 to TRBJ2-7; TRBD1, the D gene given by the table, was not confirmed from the DNA. TRBV21-1 is a recognized pseudogene. The CDR3 has 18 amino acids. As DNA, the CDR3 is TGTGCCAGCAGCAAATCGGCCACGGAGGCGCCTTATGCCTATGAGCAGTACGTC. As protein: CASSKSATEAPYAYEQYV.

This sequence joins TRBV20-1 and TRBJ2-1, with TRBD2 matching over 13 bases. The CDR3 is made up of 13 amino acids. Trimming cost V 3 bases and J 7 bases; bases outside gene matches: 0. Germline CDR1 reads DFQATT; CDR2 reads SNEGSKA (reference sequence). The CDR3 loop is CSARGLAGNEQFF. Written as DNA, the CDR3 is TGCAGTGCTAGGGGACTAGCGGGAAATGAGCAGTTCTTC.

The V and J genes are TRBV5-1 and TRBJ1-1; D remains unclear. CDR1 SGHRS and CDR2 YFSETQ come from the germline V gene. The CDR3 has 14 amino acids. The V end was cut by 0 bases, the J end by 1 base, with 7 bases between. The CDR3 protein is CASSLVASNTEAFF. In nucleotides, the CDR3 is TGCGCCAGCAGCTTGGTGGCTTCGAACACTGAAGCTTTCTTT.

The chain is built from TRBV6-2 or TRBV6-3 and TRBJ2-5; tentatively, D is TRBD2 (5 bases). Germline CDR1 and CDR2: MNHEY and SVGEGT. Deletions cut 5 bases from V and 2 bases from J, with 12 bases between. This CDR3 region has 14 residues. CDR3 protein: CASSDRTPQETQYF. The CDR3 coding sequence is TGTGCCAGCAGTGATCGGACTCCGCAAGAGACCCAGTACTTC.

The chain employs TRBV24-1 and TRBJ2-1; D is tentatively TRBD1 or TRBD2 (5 bases each). V was clipped by 5 bases and J by 5 bases, with 27 bases between them. The CDR3 totals 19 residues. Germline V gene sequence: CDR1 KGHDR, CDR2 SFDVKD. The CDR3 DNA sequence: TGTGCCACCAGTGCCCCTTTTTTGATGTCAGGGAGTGTCGACAATGAGCAGTTCTTC. Protein: CATSAPFLMSGSVDNEQFF.

The gene calls are TRBV20-1 and TRBJ2-3, with 7 bases aligning to TRBD1. The J segment lost 1 base and the V segment lost 1 base, leaving 2 bases of the junction unmatched. This CDR3 contains 14 residues. CDR1 and CDR2 (germline): DFQATT, SNEGSKA (reference sequence). DNA for the CDR3: TGCAGTGCTAGAGTTACAGGGGGCACAGATACGCAGTATTTT. It is translated as CSARVTGGTDTQYF.

This clonotype was seen a few times. V usage is TRBV7-9 and J usage is TRBJ2-7; 7 bases map to TRBD2. Germline V gene data show CDR1 as SEHNR and CDR2 as FQNEAQ (reference sequence). V shed 6 bases and J 3 bases; nucleotides not matched to a gene: 14. This CDR3 region has 16 residues. CDR3 bases: TGTGCCAGCAGTCGAGGGGCGTCGGGGGGTTACTACGAGCAGTACTTC. This gives the protein CASSRGASGGYYEQYF.